In terms of frequency, the clone carrying this TCR beta chain is medium-sized. Its target is unknown. The data were obtained in a study of CD8 T cells in cerebrospinal fluid in Alzheimer's disease. The study, taken as a whole, reports: Healthy subjects less often had a clone of at least 3% than Alzheimer's patients.

The CDR3 is 16 residues long. The germline gives CDR1 KGHDR, CDR2 SFDVKD. 10X single-cell V(D)J and 5' gene-expression libraries profiled CSF cells. TCRdb reprocessed the 10x single-cell sequencing reads, with one entry per CDR3 protein and no DNA. With around 1,100 distinct CDR3 sequences in the sample, the ten largest clones hold roughly 9.6%. The sample comprised cerebrospinal fluid. The rearrangement links TRBV24-1 to TRBJ2-1; TCRdb's assignment of TRBD2 cannot be checked, as there is no DNA. The clonotype comes from a human donor in good health. CDR3 in amino acids: CATSDSVSGVRSEQFF.